This entry lists 30 T cell receptor beta chains sequenced from one sample in a study of blood T cell repertoires in COVID-19. TCRdb keeps only in-frame clones here, not all; method: immunoSEQ multiplex PCR. The sample carries tens of thousands of clones, approximately 95% recorded once. The sequencing sample was made of peripheral blood. These receptors were collected from a male donor with active COVID-19.

The J gene is TRBJ1-1, the V gene TRBV5-6; TRBD1 matches at 12 bases. The CDR3 has 16 amino acids. Germline V gene lookup returns CDR1 SGHDT and CDR2 YYEEEE. The junction had 10 bases not matched to a gene; V was cut back by 4 bases and J by 6 bases. The CDR3 loop reads CASSHPGQGAWAEAFF. The CDR3, as DNA: TGTGCCAGCAGCCATCCGGGACAGGGGGCCTGGGCTGAAGCTTTCTTT.

This rearrangement joins TRBV18 to TRBJ1-5, with 7 bases identical to TRBD1. Germline CDR1 KGHSH, CDR2 LQKENI. The length of the CDR3 is 14 residues. J lost 6 bases, V lost 5 bases, and 7 bases had no gene match. CDR3 region: CASSTAGGGQPQHF. The CDR3 DNA follows: TGTGCCAGCTCAACCGCAGGGGGAGGTCAGCCCCAGCATTTT.

The rearrangement joins TRBV7-3 to TRBJ2-1, with 7 bases that match TRBD2. Trimming cost V 6 bases and J 9 bases; bases outside gene matches: 11. Looked up from germline, CDR1 is SGHTA and CDR2 is FQGTGA. CDR3 length equals 14 residues. CDR3 bases: TGTGCCAGCAGTCCGCGGGGGAGCTCAGGTGAGCAGTTCTTC. As protein: CASSPRGSSGEQFF.

The chain joins TRBV19 to TRBJ1-1; 7 positions match TRBD1. Germline CDR1 and CDR2: LNHDA and SQIVND (reference sequence). Trimming removed 6 bases from V and 7 bases from J; junction bases left unmatched: 5. This CDR3 has 12 residues. CDR3 nucleotides: TGTGCCAGTAGATACAGGGGTGGTGAAGCTTTCTTT. Its protein product is CASRYRGGEAFF.

The gene calls are TRBV20-1 and TRBJ2-1; unclear D gene. The CDR3 is made up of 11 amino acids. Germline CDR1 and CDR2: DFQATT and SNEGSKA (reference sequence). V lost 6 bases, J lost 9 bases, and 12 bases lay in between. DNA for the CDR3: TGCAGTGCGCCGCGCGTTGGTGAGCAGTTCTTC. Protein sequence: CSAPRVGEQFF.

CDR3 loop: CASSDKRAGGLGGELFF. DNA for the CDR3: TGTGCCAGCAGCGACAAAAGAGCGGGGGGGCTCGGCGGGGAGCTGTTTTTT. The chain uses TRBV5-4 and TRBJ2-2, with 10 bases aligning to TRBD2. The V gene's germline CDR1 is SGHNT and CDR2 YYREEE (reference sequence). Unmatched junction bases numbered 13, after V lost 4 bases and J lost 7 bases. The CDR3 consists of 17 residues.

The J gene is TRBJ1-4, the V gene TRBV9; D is possibly TRBD1 (5 bases). Germline V gene data show CDR1 as SGDLS and CDR2 as YYNGEE. Trimming stripped 0 bases from V and 5 bases from J, with 8 bases between. The CDR3 extends over 14 amino acids. As DNA, the CDR3 is TGTGCCAGCAGCGTAGGACAGAGGAATGAAAAACTGTTTTTT. Translating it yields CASSVGQRNEKLFF.

V usage is TRBV27 and J usage is TRBJ2-4; 11 bases line up with TRBD1. The CDR3 is made up of 15 amino acids. The junction had 5 bases not matched to a gene; V was cut back by 3 bases and J by 7 bases. Germline CDR1 and CDR2: MNHEY and SMNVEV (reference sequence). CDR3 DNA sequence: TGTGCCAGCAGTTTGTTTCGGGACAGGGGGAACATTCAGTACTTC. Amino acid sequence: CASSLFRDRGNIQYF.

The CDR3 coding sequence is TGTGCCAGCAGCTTAGAGGCAGCGTCCTACGAGCAGTACTTC. Protein product: CASSLEAASYEQYF. The rearrangement uses TRBV7-8 and TRBJ2-7, with D unclear. CDR3 length: 14 amino acids. The ends were cut back, 1 base at V and 1 base at J, with 8 bases in the middle. Germline V gene lookup returns CDR1 SGHVS and CDR2 FQNEAQ.

CDR3 sequence reads: CASSYPSGQGANQPQHF. CDR3 coding DNA: TGTGCCAGCAGTTACCCCTCGGGACAGGGGGCTAATCAGCCCCAGCATTTT. The rearrangement links TRBV6-2 or TRBV6-3 to TRBJ1-5; 12 bases map to TRBD1. The CDR3 has 17 residues. The V gene end was trimmed by 2 bases and the J gene end by 4 bases; junction bases not matched to a gene: 6. Germline CDR1 and CDR2: MNHEY and SVGEGT.

V and J are TRBV28 and TRBJ1-4; D uncertain. Germline CDR1 is MDHEN and CDR2 is SYDVKM. Trimming took 7 bases from V and 7 from J, leaving 19 bases between them. The CDR3 sequence is 15 residues long. As DNA, the CDR3 is TGTGCCAGCAACCCATCCCCGGGGAGTCGTGAAAAACTGTTTTTT. Protein product: CASNPSPGSREKLFF.

This rearrangement joins TRBV6-5 to TRBJ1-3; tentatively, D is TRBD1 (6 bases). Germline V gene sequence: CDR1 MNHEY, CDR2 SVGAGI. This CDR3 is built from 14 residues. The V end lost 9 bases, the J end lost 2 bases, and 14 bases lay between the germline ends. CDR3 bases: TGTGCCAGTTTTCCTAGGGACACTGGAAACACCATATATTTT. Amino acid sequence: CASFPRDTGNTIYF.

The rearrangement joins TRBV19 to TRBJ1-1, with D possibly matching TRBD1 (5 bases). This CDR3 contains 14 residues. V was clipped by 6 bases and J by 5 bases, with 16 bases between them. Germline V CDR1 and CDR2: LNHDA, SQIVND (reference sequence). The CDR3 DNA follows: TGTGCCAGTAGGGGCCAGGGATCGTCGACTGAAGCTTTCTTT. This encodes CASRGQGSSTEAFF.

The V call is TRBV2, the J call TRBJ2-7; D might be TRBD1 (5 bases). Deletions cut 6 bases from V and 5 bases from J, with 23 bases between. CDR1 SNHLY and CDR2 FYNNEI come from the germline V gene. CDR3 size: 16 residues. The CDR3 sequence is CASRTIDSPVMNEQYF. The DNA of the CDR3 is TGTGCCAGCAGAACTATAGACAGTCCGGTCATGAACGAGCAGTACTTC.

This chain joins TRBV7-9 and TRBJ2-2; 8 bases are shared with TRBD2. The trim removed 5 bases at V and 5 bases at J, leaving 10 bases unmatched. CDR3 length equals 16 residues. The germline V gene encodes CDR1 SEHNR and CDR2 FQNEAQ (reference sequence). The CDR3 loop is CASSPPDTGGTGELFF. The CDR3 nucleotides read TGTGCCAGCAGCCCCCCGGACACGGGGGGGACCGGGGAGCTGTTTTTT.

This rearrangement joins TRBV19 to TRBJ1-5; D gene ambiguous. Germline lookup yields CDR1 LNHDA and CDR2 SQIVND (reference sequence). V lost 4 bases and J lost 5, with 12 bases in between. This CDR3 has 14 residues. This chain's CDR3 is CASSRGEAYQPQHF. The CDR3 nucleotides are TGTGCCAGTAGTAGAGGAGAGGCTTATCAGCCCCAGCATTTT.

V is TRBV5-4 and J is TRBJ2-7; 7 bases are a match to TRBD2. V gave up 9 bases and J gave up 0 bases; unmatched junction bases: 6. CDR1 and CDR2 (germline): SGHNT, YYREEE (reference sequence). This CDR3 is built from 13 residues. CDR3 region: CATQRGGSYEQYF. CDR3 DNA: TGTGCCACCCAGCGCGGGGGCTCCTACGAGCAGTACTTC. Variable domain in full (rest from reference TRBV5-4 and TRBJ2-7): ETGVTQSPTHLIKTRGQQVTLRCSSQSGHNTVSWYQQALGQGPQFIFQYYREEENGRGNFPPRFSGLQFPNYSSELNVNALELDDSALYLCATQRGGSYEQYFGPGTRLTVT.

The rearrangement uses TRBV6-5 and TRBJ2-4; D may be TRBD2 (5 bases). CDR1 is MNHEY, CDR2 SVGAGI, per germline. V was pared by 6 bases and J by 4 bases, with 16 bases between. The CDR3 has 15 residues. The CDR3 region is CASSGSVGLKNIQYF. CDR3 nucleotides: TGTGCCAGCAGCGGAAGCGTTGGACTGAAAAACATTCAGTACTTC.

The chain links TRBV7-3 to TRBJ2-1, with 8 bases matching TRBD2. With 5 bases clipped from V and 7 bases from J, the junction kept 16 bases outside the gene matches. From germline, CDR1 is SGHTA and CDR2 FQGTGA. The CDR3 has 17 residues. The CDR3: CASSPTFPGGGRNEQFF. The CDR3 DNA reads TGTGCCAGCAGCCCGACTTTTCCGGGCGGGGGGCGGAATGAGCAGTTCTTC.

The rearrangement joins TRBV5-4 to TRBJ1-5; D ambiguous. Germline CDR1 SGHNT, CDR2 YYREEE (reference sequence). Between the trimmed V and J ends, which lost 0 bases and 1 base, there was a span of 5 bases. The CDR3 loop spans 14 amino acids. Here the CDR3 DNA reads TGTGCCAGCAGCTTGGGGCAGAGCAATCAGCCCCAGCATTTT. Translating gives CASSLGQSNQPQHF.

This clone showed up just once. This chain uses TRBV18 with TRBJ2-1, with D possibly being TRBD1 (5 bases). V was clipped by 0 bases and J by 3 bases, with 6 bases between them. The length of the CDR3 is 14 residues. Germline V CDR1 and CDR2: KGHSH, LQKENI. The chain's CDR3 is CASSPPGVYNEQFF. As DNA, the CDR3 is TGTGCCAGCTCACCACCAGGGGTCTACAATGAGCAGTTCTTC. The full variable domain, rest sourced from reference TRBV18 and TRBJ2-1, is NAGVMQNPRHLVRRRGQEARLRCSPMKGHSHVYWYRQLPEEGLKFMVYLQKENIIDESGMPKERFSAEFPKEGPSILRIQQVVRGDSAAYFCASSPPGVYNEQFFGPGTRLTVL.

CDR3 bases: TGTGCCAGCAGTTTCGGGGTCACTGAAGCTTTCTTT. It is translated as CASSFGVTEAFF. This rearrangement joins TRBV12-3 or TRBV12-4 to TRBJ1-1; D uncertain. The V gene lost 3 bases and the J gene lost 4 bases, with 6 bases spanning the gap. This CDR3 has 12 amino acids.

The CDR3 DNA reads as TGTGCCAGCAGCTCTGGACAGGGCTACGAGCAGTACTTC. Encoded protein: CASSSGQGYEQYF. J is TRBJ2-7 and V is TRBV5-4; 8 nucleotides line up with TRBD1. The CDR3 extends over 13 amino acids. CDR1 and CDR2 (germline): SGHNT, YYREEE (reference sequence). Trimming removed 3 bases from V and 3 bases from J; junction bases left unmatched: 2.

V usage is TRBV6-2 or TRBV6-3 and J usage is TRBJ2-5, with D uncertain. The V gene's germline CDR1 is MNHEY and CDR2 SVGEGT. The CDR3 extends over 13 amino acids. Deletions cut 4 bases from V and 2 bases from J, with 8 bases between. CDR3 amino acids: CASSSWRQETQYF. In nucleotides, the CDR3 is TGTGCCAGCAGTTCGTGGAGACAAGAGACCCAGTACTTC.

The chain joins TRBV27 to TRBJ1-3; D gene unclear. Germline CDR1 MNHEY, CDR2 SMNVEV (reference sequence). This CDR3 contains 16 residues. Trimming shortened V by 2 bases and J by 4 bases, and 15 bases separated the two germline ends. DNA for the CDR3: TGTGCCAGCAGTTTAACGAACAGTCCTACAGGAAACACCATATATTTT. Protein sequence: CASSLTNSPTGNTIYF.

The chain uses TRBV19 and TRBJ2-2, with 7 bases that match TRBD1. V lost 5 bases to trimming and J lost 7 bases; unmatched junction nucleotides: 13. Looked up from germline, CDR1 is LNHDA and CDR2 is SQIVND (reference sequence). This CDR3 has 16 amino acids. CDR3 DNA sequence: TGTGCCAGTAGTTCGGGACAGTACTTTGGAAGCGGGGAGCTGTTTTTT. This encodes CASSSGQYFGSGELFF.

Here the CDR3 reads CASSHIRSSLQANVLTF. CDR3 DNA: TGTGCCAGCAGCCACATACGGAGCAGTCTGCAGGCCAACGTCCTGACTTTC. This rearrangement joins TRBV4-2 to TRBJ2-6; the D is unclear. V lost 3 bases to trimming and J lost 6 bases, with 18 bases between them. The CDR3 length is 17 residues. Germline-derived CDR1 and CDR2 are LGHNA and YNFKEQ.

The J gene is TRBJ2-5, the V gene TRBV4-3, with D perhaps matching TRBD2 (6 bases). Germline V gene lookup returns CDR1 LGHNA and CDR2 YSLEER. The CDR3 has 18 residues. Trimming left V 0 bases short and J 1 base short, with 18 bases between. The CDR3 sequence: CASSQDWGRGARQETQYF. CDR3 DNA sequence: TGCGCCAGCAGCCAAGATTGGGGTCGCGGGGCCCGCCAAGAGACCCAGTACTTC.

V is TRBV6-6 and J is TRBJ1-5, with D hard to call. V was cut by 0 bases and J by 6 bases, with 12 bases left in between. Germline-derived CDR1 and CDR2 are MNHNY and SVGAGI (reference sequence). The CDR3 covers 15 residues. CDR3 nucleotides: TGTGCCAGCAGTTACTCGGATGGAGGGCGTCAGCCCCAGCATTTT. This encodes CASSYSDGGRQPQHF.

This clone was seen only a few times. The chain recombines TRBV4-1 with TRBJ1-5; D is undetermined. The CDR3 contains 12 residues. V was clipped by 1 base and J by 6 bases, with 4 bases between them. The germline CDR1 and CDR2 sequences are MGHRA and YSYEKL. CDR3 in amino acids: CASSQGGQPQHF. CDR3 nucleotides: TGCGCCAGCAGCCAAGGCGGTCAGCCCCAGCATTTT.